There are many counts of the clone carrying this TCR beta chain. The data were taken from a study of glioma-infiltrating T cells. The iRepertoire nested amplicon-rescue multiplex PCR amplified TCR alpha and beta CDR3s from RNA. Tissue mRNA or PBMC total RNA, roughly 100-400 ng, went into one-step reverse transcription and amplification. TCRdb re-called the multiplex PCR reads through MiXCR, storing one row per CDR3 protein. The sample holds some 99,000 distinct CDR3 sequences, less than 30% seen once. The CDR3 has 12 amino acids. J gave up 6 bases and V 5 bases, and 4 bases lay outside the gene matches. Germline-derived CDR1 and CDR2 are SGDLS and YYNGEE.

J is TRBJ1-2 and V is TRBV9; 7 bases are shared with TRBD1. The sample taken for sequencing was glioma tissue, nonneoplastic brain tissue, or PBMCs (not recorded which). This clonotype was obtained from a human donor with low-grade glioma or glioblastoma, undergoing nonglioma brain surgery, or in good health (not recorded which). The chain's CDR3 is CASRQGVDGYTF. For the CDR3, the DNA is TGTGCCAGCAGGCAGGGGGTGGATGGCTACACCTTC.